The T cell receptor beta chain under discussion was sequenced for a study of cytomegalovirus exposure and HLA in healthy donors. Regarding the study as a whole: Reports showed the classifier diagnosing cytomegalovirus status with high specificity and sensitivity. TCR beta chains numbering 164 were designated cytomegalovirus-associated.

A note on this clone: Its target is not known.

The protocol was immunoSEQ multiplex PCR, while the TCRdb copy is restricted to in-frame clones and leaves out a portion. This table holds about 200,000 clones, roughly 88% found once. Germline V gene sequence: CDR1 SNHLY, CDR2 FYNNEI. Trimming removed 3 bases at V and 4 bases at J, with 9 bases between. This CDR3 is 13 amino acids long. Sequenced input: PBMCs. V and J are TRBV2 and TRBJ1-2; D is uncertain. This receptor was obtained from a woman aged 18-29 years in good health and CMV-seronegative. The CDR3: CASSDEVGYGYTF. The CDR3 DNA reads as TGTGCCAGCAGTGACGAGGTCGGCTATGGCTACACCTTC.